The sequence of this T cell receptor beta chain was determined in a study of T cell responses to AZD1222 COVID-19 vaccine. Libraries were prepared by immunoSEQ multiplex PCR; TCRdb keeps only in-frame clonotypes and omits some of them. The sample consists of about 130,000 clones, more than 85% of them appearing once. For this clone: Its antigen is not identified.

CDR1 and CDR2 from the germline V gene are MDHEN and SYDVKM. The CDR3 covers 13 residues. V was trimmed by 6 bases and J by 0 bases, leaving 5 bases between them. Broader study findings: Seropositivity was recorded at baseline in only 5 or 6 AZD1222 recipients.

The sequencing here drew on peripheral blood, taken on day 0 of AZD1222 vaccination. The chain employs TRBV28 and TRBJ1-4, with D unclear. The source is an adult in good health. The CDR3 region has the DNA TGTGCCAGCAGCCAAGCAACTAATGAAAAACTGTTTTTT. Protein product: CASSQATNEKLFF.